This T cell receptor (beta chain) came from a study of blood T cell repertoires in COVID-19. On the study more broadly: There were acute and convalescent COVID-19 samples, and they came from the United States, Italy and Spain. PBMCs, B-cell-depleted T cells, or T cells provided the cDNA or gDNA that made up the material.

V dropped 0 bases and J dropped 0 bases, with 9 bases sitting between them. This CDR3 contains 17 residues. The germline V gene encodes CDR1 LGHNA and CDR2 YNFKEQ. Original processing notes: Amplification from reference gene primers served as the basis for estimated nucleated cell counts. Profiled with immunoSEQ multiplex PCR; TCRdb holds only in-frame clones, not every one. V and J calls and clone size are those listed in that table; D and trimming were worked out from the DNA. This table has 200,000 to 300,000 clones, 80% to 90% appearing once. V gene TRBV4-2 combines with J gene TRBJ2-6, with no clear D. Material: peripheral blood. The sequence was obtained from a woman aged 40 to 50 with acute or convalescent COVID-19. This CDR3 is CASSQDLVPSGANVLTF. CDR3 in DNA: TGTGCCAGCAGCCAAGATTTAGTCCCCTCTGGGGCCAACGTCCTGACTTTC.